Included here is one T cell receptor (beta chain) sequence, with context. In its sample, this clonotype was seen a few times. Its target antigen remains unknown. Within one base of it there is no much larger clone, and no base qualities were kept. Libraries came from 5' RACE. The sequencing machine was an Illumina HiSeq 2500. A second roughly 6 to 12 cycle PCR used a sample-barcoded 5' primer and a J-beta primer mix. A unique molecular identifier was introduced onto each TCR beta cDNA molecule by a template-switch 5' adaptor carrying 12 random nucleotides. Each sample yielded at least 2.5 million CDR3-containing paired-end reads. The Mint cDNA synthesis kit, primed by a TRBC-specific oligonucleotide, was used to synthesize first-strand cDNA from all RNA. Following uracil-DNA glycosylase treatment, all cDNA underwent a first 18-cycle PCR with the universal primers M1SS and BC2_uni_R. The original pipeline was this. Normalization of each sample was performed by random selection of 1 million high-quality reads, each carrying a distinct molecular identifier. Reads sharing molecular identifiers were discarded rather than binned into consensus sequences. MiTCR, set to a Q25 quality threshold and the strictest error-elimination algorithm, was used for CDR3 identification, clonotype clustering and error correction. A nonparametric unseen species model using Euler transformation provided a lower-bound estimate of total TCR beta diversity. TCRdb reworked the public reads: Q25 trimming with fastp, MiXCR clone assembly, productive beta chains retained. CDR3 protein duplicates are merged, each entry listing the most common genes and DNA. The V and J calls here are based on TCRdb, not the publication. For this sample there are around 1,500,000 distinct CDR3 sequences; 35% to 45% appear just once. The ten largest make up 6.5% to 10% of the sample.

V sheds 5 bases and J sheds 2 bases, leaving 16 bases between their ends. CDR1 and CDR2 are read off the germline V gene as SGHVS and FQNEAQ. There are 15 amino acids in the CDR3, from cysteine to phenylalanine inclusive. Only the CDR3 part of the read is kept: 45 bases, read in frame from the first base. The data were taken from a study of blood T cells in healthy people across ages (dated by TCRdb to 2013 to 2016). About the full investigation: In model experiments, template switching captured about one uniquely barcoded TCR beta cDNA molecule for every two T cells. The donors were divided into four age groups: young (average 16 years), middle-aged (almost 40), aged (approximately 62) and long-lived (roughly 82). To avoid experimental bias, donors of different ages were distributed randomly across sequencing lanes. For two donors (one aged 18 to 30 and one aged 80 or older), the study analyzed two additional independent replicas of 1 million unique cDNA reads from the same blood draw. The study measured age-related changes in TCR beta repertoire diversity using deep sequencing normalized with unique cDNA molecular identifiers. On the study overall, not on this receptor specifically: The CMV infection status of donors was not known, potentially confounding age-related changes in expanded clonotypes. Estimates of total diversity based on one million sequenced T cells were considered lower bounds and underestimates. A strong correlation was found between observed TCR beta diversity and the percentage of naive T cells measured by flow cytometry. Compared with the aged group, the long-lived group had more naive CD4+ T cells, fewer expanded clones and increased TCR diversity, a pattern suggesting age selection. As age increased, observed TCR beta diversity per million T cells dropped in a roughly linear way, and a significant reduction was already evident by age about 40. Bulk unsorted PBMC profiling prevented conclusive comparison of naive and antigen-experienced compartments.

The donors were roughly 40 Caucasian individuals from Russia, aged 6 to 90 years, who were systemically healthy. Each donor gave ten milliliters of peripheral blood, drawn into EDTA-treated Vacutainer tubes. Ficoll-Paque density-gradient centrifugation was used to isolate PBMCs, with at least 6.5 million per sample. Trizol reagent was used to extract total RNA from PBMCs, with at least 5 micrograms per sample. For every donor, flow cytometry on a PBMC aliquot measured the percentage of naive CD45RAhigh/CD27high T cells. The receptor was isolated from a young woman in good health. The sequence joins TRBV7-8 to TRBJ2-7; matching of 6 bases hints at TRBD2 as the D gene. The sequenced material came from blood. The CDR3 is CASSQAGGITYEQYF. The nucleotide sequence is TGTGCCAGCAGCCAAGCGGGCGGAATCACCTACGAGCAGTACTTC.